The clone carrying this TCR beta chain was observed a few times. Its specificity is not known. Germline V gene data show CDR1 as SGHTA and CDR2 as FQGNSA. The CDR3 is 17 amino acids. V lost 0 bases to trimming and J lost 0 bases; unmatched junction nucleotides: 6. This record belongs to a study of cytomegalovirus exposure and HLA in healthy donors. Study-level results: The listing of approximately 160 TCR beta chains classed them as cytomegalovirus-associated.

TCRdb's copy holds only in-frame clones and misses some; the assay was immunoSEQ multiplex PCR. The table includes about 200,000 clones, around 84% detected once. The chain links TRBV7-2 to TRBJ2-7; 9 bases agree with TRBD2. Sequenced sample: PBMCs. The clonotype comes from a woman aged 30 to 39 in good health and CMV-seropositive. This CDR3 reads CASSLAGAGGASYEQYF. The CDR3 coding sequence is TGTGCCAGCAGCTTAGCGGGGGCGGGAGGGGCCTCCTACGAGCAGTACTTC.